This is a list of T cell receptor beta chains from one sample in a study of cytomegalovirus exposure and HLA in healthy donors. Sequenced by immunoSEQ multiplex PCR; TCRdb stores in-frame clones only, minus some. The sample holds 150,000 to 200,000 clones; roughly 80% are singletons and the top ten take 3% to 3.5%. Sequencing input: PBMCs. These receptors were collected from a female donor in good health and CMV-seronegative. Each CDR3 is given with its conserved first and last residue. A D gene is named only where the DNA matches it firmly. Some rows mark clone size as missing; the rest say once, few, many or name a class of expanded clone.

D,size,J,V,DNA,CDR3
NA,NA,TRBJ1-1,TRBV7-9,TGTGCCAGCAGCCCCCTACGGGGTATCACTGAAGCTTTCTTT,CASSPLRGITEAFF
TRBD2,NA,TRBJ2-3,TRBV5-1,TGCGCCAGCAGCCTCCGGGGGGACGGCACAGATACGCAGTATTTT,CASSLRGDGTDTQYF
NA,NA,TRBJ2-6,TRBV4-3,TGCGCCAGCAGCCAGACTCGAGGGCCTTCTGGGGCCAACGTCCTGACTTTC,CASSQTRGPSGANVLTF
TRBD2,NA,TRBJ2-5,TRBV7-2,TGTGCCAGCAGCTTAGCACTAGCGTCTGATTGGGAGACCCAGTACTTC,CASSLALASDWETQYF
NA,NA,TRBJ2-3,TRBV27,TGTGCCAGCAGACTGTACACGGGGAGCACAGATACGCAGTATTTT,CASRLYTGSTDTQYF
TRBD1,NA,TRBJ2-3,TRBV5-1,TGCGCCAGCAGCCCCGGGACAGCTCGTATCACAGATACGCAGTATTTT,CASSPGTARITDTQYF
TRBD2,NA,TRBJ2-7,TRBV19,TGTGCCAGTAGCTCGGGGGGGACCTACGAGCAGTACTTC,CASSSGGTYEQYF
TRBD2,NA,TRBJ2-4,TRBV30,TGTGCCTGGAGTGTAGACGGGAGGGAAAACATTCAGTACTTC,CAWSVDGRENIQYF
TRBD1,NA,TRBJ1-1,TRBV6-1,TGTGCCAGCAACCCCCGGACAGGAGGTACTGAAGCTTTCTTT,CASNPRTGGTEAFF
NA,NA,TRBJ2-7,TRBV25-1,TGTGCCAGCAGTGAATCTGGCAGAAAAACCTACGAGCAGTACTTC,CASSESGRKTYEQYF
NA,NA,TRBJ1-3,TRBV18,TGTGCCAGCTCACCACCCGCAGGGAGAAACACCATATATTTT,CASSPPAGRNTIYF
NA,NA,TRBJ1-2,TRBV4-3,TGCGCCAGCAGCCAAGATCTCGTAGGGTCGGGGAGTGGCTACACCTTC,CASSQDLVGSGSGYTF
TRBD1,NA,TRBJ2-7,TRBV6-6,TGTGCCAGCAGTTACTCGACAGGGCTCTACGAGCAGTACTTC,CASSYSTGLYEQYF
NA,NA,TRBJ1-3,TRBV9,TGTGCCAGCAGCCTACACACAGGGCTCGATGGAAACACCATATATTTT,CASSLHTGLDGNTIYF
NA,NA,TRBJ2-6,TRBV4-3,TGCGCCAGCAGCCGATCGTTCGGGGTTTCCTCTGGGGCCAACGTCCTGACTTTC,CASSRSFGVSSGANVLTF
NA,few,TRBJ2-5,TRBV7-2,TGTGCCAGCAGCGCCCATGGGGGCAGAGAGACCCAGTACTTC,CASSAHGGRETQYF